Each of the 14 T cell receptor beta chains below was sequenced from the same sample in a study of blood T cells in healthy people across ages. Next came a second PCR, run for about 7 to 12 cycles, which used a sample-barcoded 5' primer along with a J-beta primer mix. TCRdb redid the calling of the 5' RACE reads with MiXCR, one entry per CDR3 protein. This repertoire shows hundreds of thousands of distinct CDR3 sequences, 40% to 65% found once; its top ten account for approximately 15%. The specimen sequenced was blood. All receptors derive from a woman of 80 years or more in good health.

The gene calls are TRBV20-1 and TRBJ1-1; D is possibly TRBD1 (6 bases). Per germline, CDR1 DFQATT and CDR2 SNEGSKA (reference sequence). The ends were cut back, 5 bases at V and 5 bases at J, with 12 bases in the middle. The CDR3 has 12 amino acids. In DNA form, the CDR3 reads TGCAGTGCTGGGGCAGGGGTTACTGAAGCTTTCTTT. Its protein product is CSAGAGVTEAFF.

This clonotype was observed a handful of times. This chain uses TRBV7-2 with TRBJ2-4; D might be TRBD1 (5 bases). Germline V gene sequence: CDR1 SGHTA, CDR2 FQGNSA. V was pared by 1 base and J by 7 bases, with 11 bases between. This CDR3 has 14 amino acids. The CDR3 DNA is TGTGCCAGCAGCTTAGTGCAGGGTAGGAACATTCAGTACTTC. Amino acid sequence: CASSLVQGRNIQYF. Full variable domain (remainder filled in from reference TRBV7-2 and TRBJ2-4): GAGVSQSPSNKVTEKGKDVELRCDPISGHTALYWYRQSLGQGLEFLIYFQGNSAPDKSGLPSDRFSAERTGGSVSTLTIQRTQQEDSAVYLCASSLVQGRNIQYFGAGTRLSVL.

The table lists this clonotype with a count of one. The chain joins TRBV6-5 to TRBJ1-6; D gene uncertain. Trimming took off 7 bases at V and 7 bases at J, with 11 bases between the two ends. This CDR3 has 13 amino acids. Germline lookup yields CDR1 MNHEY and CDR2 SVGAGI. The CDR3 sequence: CASTSNHNSPLHF. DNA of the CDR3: TGTGCCAGCACCTCCAACCACAATTCACCCCTCCACTTT.

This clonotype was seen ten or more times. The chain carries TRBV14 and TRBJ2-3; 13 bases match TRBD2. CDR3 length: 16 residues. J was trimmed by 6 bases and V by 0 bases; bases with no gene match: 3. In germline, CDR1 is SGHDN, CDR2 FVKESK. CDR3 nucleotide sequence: TGTGCCAGCAGCCAAGAACCGGGACTAGCGGGGGATACGCAGTATTTT. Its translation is CASSQEPGLAGDTQYF.

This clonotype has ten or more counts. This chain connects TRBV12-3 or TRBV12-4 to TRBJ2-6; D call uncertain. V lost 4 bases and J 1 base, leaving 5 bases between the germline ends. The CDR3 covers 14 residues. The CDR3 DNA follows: TGTGCCAGCAGTTCCCTATCTGGGGCCAACGTCCTGACTTTC. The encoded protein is CASSSLSGANVLTF.

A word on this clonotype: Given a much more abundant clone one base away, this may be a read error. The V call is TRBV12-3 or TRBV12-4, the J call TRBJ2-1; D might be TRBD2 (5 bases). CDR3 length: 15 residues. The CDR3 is CTSSLRDIGRGGQFF. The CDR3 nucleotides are TGTACCAGCAGTCTCCGGGATATAGGACGTGGAGGGCAGTTCTTC.

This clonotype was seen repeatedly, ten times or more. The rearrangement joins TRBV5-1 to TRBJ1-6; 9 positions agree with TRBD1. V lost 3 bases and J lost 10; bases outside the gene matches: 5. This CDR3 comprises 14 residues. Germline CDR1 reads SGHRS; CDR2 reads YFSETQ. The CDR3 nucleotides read TGCGCCAGCAGCTCCGGACAGGGGAGCTCACCCCTCCACTTT. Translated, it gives CASSSGQGSSPLHF.

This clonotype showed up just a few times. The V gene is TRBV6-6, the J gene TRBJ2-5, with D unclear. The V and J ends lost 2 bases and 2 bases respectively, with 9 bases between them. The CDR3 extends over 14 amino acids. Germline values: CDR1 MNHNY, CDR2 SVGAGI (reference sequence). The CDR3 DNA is TGTGCCAGCAGTTACGACACCGTTCAAGAGACCCAGTACTTC. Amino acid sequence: CASSYDTVQETQYF.

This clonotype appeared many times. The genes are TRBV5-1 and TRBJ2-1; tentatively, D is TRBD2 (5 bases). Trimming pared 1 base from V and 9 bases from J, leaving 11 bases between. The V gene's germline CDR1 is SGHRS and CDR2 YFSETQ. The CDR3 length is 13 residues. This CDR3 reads CASSLSREGEQFF. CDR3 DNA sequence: TGCGCCAGCAGCTTGTCGAGGGAAGGTGAGCAGTTCTTC.

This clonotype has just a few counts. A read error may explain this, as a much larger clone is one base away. The CDR3 nucleotides read TGTGCCAGCAGCCAAACTAGCGGGAGCTACAATGAGCAGTACTTC. Translation: CASSQTSGSYNEQYF. This sequence joins TRBV7-3 and TRBJ2-5, with 11 nucleotides matching TRBD2. CDR3 length: 15 residues. The V gene end was trimmed by 5 bases and the J gene end by 11 bases; junction bases not matched to a gene: 13. Germline CDR1 is SGHTA and CDR2 is FQGTGA.

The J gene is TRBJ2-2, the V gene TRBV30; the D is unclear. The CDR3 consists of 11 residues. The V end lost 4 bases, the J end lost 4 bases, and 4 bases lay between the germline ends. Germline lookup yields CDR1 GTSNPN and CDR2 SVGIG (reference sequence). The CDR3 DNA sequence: TGTGCCTGGATAGGCACCGGGGAGCTGTTTTTT. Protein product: CAWIGTGELFF.

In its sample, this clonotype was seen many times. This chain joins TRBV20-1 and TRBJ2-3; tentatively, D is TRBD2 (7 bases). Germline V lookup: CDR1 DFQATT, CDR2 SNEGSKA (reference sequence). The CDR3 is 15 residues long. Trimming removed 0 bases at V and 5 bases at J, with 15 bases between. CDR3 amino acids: CSARDRGGPGDTQYF. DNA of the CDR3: TGCAGTGCTAGAGACCGCGGGGGCCCTGGAGATACGCAGTATTTT.

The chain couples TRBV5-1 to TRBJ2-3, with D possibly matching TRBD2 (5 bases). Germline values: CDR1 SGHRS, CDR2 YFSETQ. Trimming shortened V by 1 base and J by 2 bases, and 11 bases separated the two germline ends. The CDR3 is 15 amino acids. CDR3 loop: CASSLRRSSTDTQYF. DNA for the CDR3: TGCGCCAGCAGCTTGCGGAGGAGTTCCACAGATACGCAGTATTTT. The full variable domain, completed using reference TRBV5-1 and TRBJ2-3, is KAGVTQTPRYLIKTRGQQVTLSCSPISGHRSVSWYQQTPGQGLQFLFEYFSETQRNKGNFPGRFSGRQFSNSRSEMNVSTLELGDSALYLCASSLRRSSTDTQYFGPGTRLTVL.

Written as DNA, the CDR3 is TGTGCCAGCGGACTAGCGGGAGACATAGATACGCAGTATTTT. It is translated as CASGLAGDIDTQYF. The chain couples TRBV28 to TRBJ2-3; TRBD2 agrees at 13 bases. Trimming at V came to 8 bases and at J to 5 bases, leaving 4 bases not matched to a gene. The CDR3 spans 14 residues. Germline CDR1 reads MDHEN; CDR2 reads SYDVKM.